This T cell receptor (beta chain) was profiled in a study of cytomegalovirus exposure and HLA in healthy donors. Study-wide context: In an early release, HLA-typed donors contributed 80 million to 95 million unique TCR sequences. Points from the study as a whole: CMV serostatus alone was available as immune exposure information. For most subjects, TCR beta sequences were reported to predict HLA-A and HLA-B alleles with accuracy.

This CDR3 has 12 amino acids. The germline V gene has CDR1 SGHRS and CDR2 YFSETQ. Trimming pared 4 bases from V and 2 bases from J, leaving 7 bases between. Primers for the PCR totalled 60 Vbeta and 13 Jbeta. As originally analysed: There were around 78 million unique TCR beta chains by a later count, and some 12 million of them were shared. Measured with immunoSEQ multiplex PCR; TCRdb has only the in-frame clones, and not every one. That table gives V, J and clone size, and the DNA gave D and trimming. The sample lists about 140,000 clones; approximately 70% were seen once. As for this clone: Its antigen is still unknown. This sample also contains other DNA sequences that code for the same CDR3.

This chain uses TRBV5-1 with TRBJ2-7; D call uncertain. The sequence was obtained from a woman aged 30 to 39 in good health and CMV-seronegative. The sequenced material came from PBMCs. The CDR3: CASSVRPYEQYF. The CDR3 DNA follows: TGCGCCAGCAGCGTTCGTCCCTACGAGCAGTACTTC. Drawing the rest from reference TRBV5-1 and TRBJ2-7, the complete variable domain is KAGVTQTPRYLIKTRGQQVTLSCSPISGHRSVSWYQQTPGQGLQFLFEYFSETQRNKGNFPGRFSGRQFSNSRSEMNVSTLELGDSALYLCASSVRPYEQYFGPGTRLTVT.